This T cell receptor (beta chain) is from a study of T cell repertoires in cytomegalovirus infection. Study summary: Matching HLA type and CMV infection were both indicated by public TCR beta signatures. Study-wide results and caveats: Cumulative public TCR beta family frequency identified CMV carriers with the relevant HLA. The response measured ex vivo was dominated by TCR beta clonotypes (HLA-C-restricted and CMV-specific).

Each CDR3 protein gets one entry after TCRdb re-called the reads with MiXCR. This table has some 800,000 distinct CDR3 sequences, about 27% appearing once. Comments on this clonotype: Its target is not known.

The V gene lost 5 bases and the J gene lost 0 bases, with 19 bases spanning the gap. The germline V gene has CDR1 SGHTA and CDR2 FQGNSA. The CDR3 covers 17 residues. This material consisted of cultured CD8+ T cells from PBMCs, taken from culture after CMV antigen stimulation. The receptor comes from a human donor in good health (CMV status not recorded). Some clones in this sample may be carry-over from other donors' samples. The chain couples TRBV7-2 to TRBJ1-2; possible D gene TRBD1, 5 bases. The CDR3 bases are TGTGCCAGCAGCCCAAGACAGCCGTCTCGATCTAACTATGGCTACACCTTC. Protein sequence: CASSPRQPSRSNYGYTF. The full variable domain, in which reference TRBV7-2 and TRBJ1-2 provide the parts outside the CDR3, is GAGVSQSPSNKVTEKGKDVELRCDPISGHTALYWYRQSLGQGLEFLIYFQGNSAPDKSGLPSDRFSAERTGGSVSTLTIQRTQQEDSAVYLCASSPRQPSRSNYGYTFGSGTRLTVV.